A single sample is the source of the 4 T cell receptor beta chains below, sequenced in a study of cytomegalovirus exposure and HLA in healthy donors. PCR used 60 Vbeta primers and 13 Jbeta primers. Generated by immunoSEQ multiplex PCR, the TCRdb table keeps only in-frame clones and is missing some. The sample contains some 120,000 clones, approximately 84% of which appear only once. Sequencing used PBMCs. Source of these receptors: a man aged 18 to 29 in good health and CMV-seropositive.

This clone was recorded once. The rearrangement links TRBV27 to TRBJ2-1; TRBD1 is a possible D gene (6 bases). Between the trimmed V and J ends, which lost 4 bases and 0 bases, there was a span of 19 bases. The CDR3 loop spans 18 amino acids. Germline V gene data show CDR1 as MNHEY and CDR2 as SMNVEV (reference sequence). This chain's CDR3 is CASSSIQGFQSSYNEQFF. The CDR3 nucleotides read TGTGCCAGCAGTTCCATACAGGGATTTCAAAGCTCCTACAATGAGCAGTTCTTC.

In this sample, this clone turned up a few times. The CDR3 coding sequence is TGTGCCAGCAGGGGGACAGCGAACACTGAAGCTTTCTTT. This codes for CASRGTANTEAFF. V usage is TRBV6-5 and J usage is TRBJ1-1, with 7 bases fitting TRBD1. Germline assignment: CDR1 MNHEY and CDR2 SVGAGI. Germline trimming cut 6 bases from V and 1 base from J; bases unmatched to any gene: 2. The CDR3 is made up of 13 amino acids.

CDR3 DNA sequence: TGTGCCAGTAGTATGGACGGGGGTTTAGAGTCTGAAAAACTGTTTTTT. It yields the protein CASSMDGGLESEKLFF. The chain employs TRBV19 and TRBJ1-4, with TRBD1 as a possible D gene (5 bases). The CDR3 runs to 16 residues. V was clipped by 3 bases and J by 7 bases, with 18 bases between them. Germline lookup yields CDR1 LNHDA and CDR2 SQIVND (reference sequence).

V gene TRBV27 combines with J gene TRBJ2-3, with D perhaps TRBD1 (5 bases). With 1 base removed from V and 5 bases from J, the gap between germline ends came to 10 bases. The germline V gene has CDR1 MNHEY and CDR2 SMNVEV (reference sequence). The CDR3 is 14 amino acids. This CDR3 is CASSLFRDGDTQYF. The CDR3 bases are TGTGCCAGCAGTTTATTCAGGGATGGAGATACGCAGTATTTT.